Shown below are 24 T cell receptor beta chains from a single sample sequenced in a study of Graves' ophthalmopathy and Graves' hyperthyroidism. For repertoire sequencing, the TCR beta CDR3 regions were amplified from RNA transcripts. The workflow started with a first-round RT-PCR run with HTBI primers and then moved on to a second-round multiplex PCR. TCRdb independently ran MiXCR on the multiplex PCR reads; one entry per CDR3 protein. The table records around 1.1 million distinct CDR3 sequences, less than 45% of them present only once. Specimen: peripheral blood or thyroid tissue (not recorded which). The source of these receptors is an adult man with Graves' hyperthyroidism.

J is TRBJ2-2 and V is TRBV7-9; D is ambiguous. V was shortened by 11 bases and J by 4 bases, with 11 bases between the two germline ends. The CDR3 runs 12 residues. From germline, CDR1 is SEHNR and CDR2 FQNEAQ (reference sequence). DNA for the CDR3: TGTGCCCTCAAGTGGGGCACCGGGGAGCTGTTTTTT. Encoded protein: CALKWGTGELFF.

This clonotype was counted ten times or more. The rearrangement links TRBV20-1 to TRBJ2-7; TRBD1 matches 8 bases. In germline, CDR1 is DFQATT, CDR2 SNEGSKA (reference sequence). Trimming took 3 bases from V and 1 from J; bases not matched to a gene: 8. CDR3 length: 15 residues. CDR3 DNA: TGCAGTGCTAGCGCGGACAGGGACAATTCCTACGAGCAGTACTTC. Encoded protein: CSASADRDNSYEQYF.

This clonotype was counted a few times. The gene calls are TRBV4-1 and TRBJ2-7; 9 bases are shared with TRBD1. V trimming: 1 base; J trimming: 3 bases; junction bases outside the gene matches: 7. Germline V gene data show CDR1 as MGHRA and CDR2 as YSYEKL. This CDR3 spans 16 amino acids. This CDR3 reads CASSQGPSGQGYEQYF. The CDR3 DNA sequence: TGCGCCAGCAGCCAAGGGCCTTCGGGACAGGGCTACGAGCAGTACTTC.

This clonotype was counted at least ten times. In DNA form, the CDR3 reads TGTGCCAGCAGCCGCTTAAGGACAGCGTCCTACGAGCAGTACTTC. This codes for CASSRLRTASYEQYF. The chain links TRBV14 to TRBJ2-7, with D possibly being TRBD1 (6 bases). From germline, CDR1 is SGHDN and CDR2 FVKESK. The CDR3 extends over 15 amino acids. V was clipped by 4 bases and J by 1 base, with 14 bases between them.

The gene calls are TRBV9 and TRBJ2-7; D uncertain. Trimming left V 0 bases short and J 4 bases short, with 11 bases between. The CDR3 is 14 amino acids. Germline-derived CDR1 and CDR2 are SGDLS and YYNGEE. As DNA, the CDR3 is TGTGCCAGCAGCGTAGAGGGCCTGTGGTACGAGCAGTACTTC. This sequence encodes CASSVEGLWYEQYF.

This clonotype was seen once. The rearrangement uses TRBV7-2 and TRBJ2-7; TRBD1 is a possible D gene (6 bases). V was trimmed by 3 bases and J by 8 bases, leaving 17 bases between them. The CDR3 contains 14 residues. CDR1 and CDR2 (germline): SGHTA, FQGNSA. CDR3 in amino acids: CASSLSGATNQQYF. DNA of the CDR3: TGTGCCAGCAGCTTGTCAGGGGCTACCAATCAGCAGTACTTC. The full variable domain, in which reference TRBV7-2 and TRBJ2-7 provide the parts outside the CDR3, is GAGVSQSPSNKVTEKGKDVELRCDPISGHTALYWYRQSLGQGLEFLIYFQGNSAPDKSGLPSDRFSAERTGGSVSTLTIQRTQQEDSAVYLCASSLSGATNQQYFGPGTRLTVT.

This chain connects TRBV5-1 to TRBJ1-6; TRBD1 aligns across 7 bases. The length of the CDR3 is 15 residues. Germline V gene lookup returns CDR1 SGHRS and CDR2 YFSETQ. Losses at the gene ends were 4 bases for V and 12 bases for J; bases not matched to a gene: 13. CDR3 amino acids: CASSLGTALYEPLHF. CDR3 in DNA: TGCGCCAGCAGCCTAGGGACAGCCTTATACGAACCCCTCCACTTT.

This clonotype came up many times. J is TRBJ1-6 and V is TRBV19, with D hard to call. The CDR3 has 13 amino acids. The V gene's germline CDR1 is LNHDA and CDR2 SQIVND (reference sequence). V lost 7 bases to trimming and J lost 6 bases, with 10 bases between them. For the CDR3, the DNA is TGTGCCAGTATTAGATCGGCTAATTCACCCCTCCACTTT. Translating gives CASIRSANSPLHF.

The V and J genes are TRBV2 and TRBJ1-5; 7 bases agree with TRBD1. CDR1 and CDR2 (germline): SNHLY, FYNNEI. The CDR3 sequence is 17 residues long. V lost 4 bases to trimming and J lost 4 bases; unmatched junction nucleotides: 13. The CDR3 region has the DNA TGTGCCAGCAGTGCTACTCCGGGACAGAACATAAATCAGCCCCAGCATTTT. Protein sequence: CASSATPGQNINQPQHF.

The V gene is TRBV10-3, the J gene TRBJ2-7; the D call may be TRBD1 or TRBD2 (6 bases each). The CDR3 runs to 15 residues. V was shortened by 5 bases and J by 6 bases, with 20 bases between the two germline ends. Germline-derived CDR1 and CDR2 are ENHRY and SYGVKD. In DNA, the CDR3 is TGTGCCATCAGTCCGGGGGCCGGGTCGGTTACCGAGCAGTACTTC. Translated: CAISPGAGSVTEQYF.

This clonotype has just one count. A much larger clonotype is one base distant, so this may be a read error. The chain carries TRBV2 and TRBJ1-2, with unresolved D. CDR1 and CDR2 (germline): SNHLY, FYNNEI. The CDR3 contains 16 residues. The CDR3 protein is CASGQERAGLPYGYTF. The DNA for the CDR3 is TGCGCCAGCGGCCAAGAGCGTGCAGGCCTACCCTATGGCTACACCTTC.

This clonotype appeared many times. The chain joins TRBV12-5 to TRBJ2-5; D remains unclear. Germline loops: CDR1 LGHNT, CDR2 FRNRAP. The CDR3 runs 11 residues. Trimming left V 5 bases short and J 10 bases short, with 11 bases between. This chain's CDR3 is CASGTSWVQYF. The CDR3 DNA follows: TGTGCTAGTGGTACCTCGTGGGTCCAGTACTTC.

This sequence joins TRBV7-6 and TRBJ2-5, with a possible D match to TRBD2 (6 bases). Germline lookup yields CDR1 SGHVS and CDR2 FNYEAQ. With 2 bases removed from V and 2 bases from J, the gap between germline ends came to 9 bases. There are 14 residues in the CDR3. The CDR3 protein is CASSLNGTQETQYF. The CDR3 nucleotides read TGTGCCAGCAGCTTAAACGGGACTCAAGAGACCCAGTACTTC.

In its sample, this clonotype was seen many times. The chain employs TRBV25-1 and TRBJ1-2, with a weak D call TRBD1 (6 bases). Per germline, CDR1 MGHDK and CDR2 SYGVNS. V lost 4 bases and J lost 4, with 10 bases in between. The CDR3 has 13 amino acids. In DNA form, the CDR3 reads TGTGCCAGCAGTGTCACGGACAGCTATGGCTACACCTTC. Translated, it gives CASSVTDSYGYTF.

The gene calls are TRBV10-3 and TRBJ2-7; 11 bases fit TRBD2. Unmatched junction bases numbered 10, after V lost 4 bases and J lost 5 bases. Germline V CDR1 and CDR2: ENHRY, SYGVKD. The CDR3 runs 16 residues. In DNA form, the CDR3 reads TGTGCCATCAGTGGGGGGGGAACTAGCGGGAGCGACGAGCAGTACTTC. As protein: CAISGGGTSGSDEQYF.

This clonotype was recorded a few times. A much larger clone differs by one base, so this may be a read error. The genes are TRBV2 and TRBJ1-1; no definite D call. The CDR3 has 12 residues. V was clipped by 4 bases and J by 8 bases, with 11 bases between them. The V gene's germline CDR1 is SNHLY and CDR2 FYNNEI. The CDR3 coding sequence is TGTGCCAGCAGTGCTTGGGCAGAAGAAGCTTTCTTT. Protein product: CASSAWAEEAFF.

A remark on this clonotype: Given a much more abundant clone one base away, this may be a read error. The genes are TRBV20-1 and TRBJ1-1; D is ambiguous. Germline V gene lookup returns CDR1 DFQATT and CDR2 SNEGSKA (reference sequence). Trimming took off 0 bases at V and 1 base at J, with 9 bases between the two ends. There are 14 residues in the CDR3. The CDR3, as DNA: TGCAGTGCTAGAGACAGGCGGGGGAACACTGAAGCTTTCTTT. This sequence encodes CSARDRRGNTEAFF.

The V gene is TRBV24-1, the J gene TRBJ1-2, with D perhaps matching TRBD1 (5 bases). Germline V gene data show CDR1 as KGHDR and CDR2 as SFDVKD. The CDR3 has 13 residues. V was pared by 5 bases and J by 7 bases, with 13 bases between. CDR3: CATSGVQGRGYTF. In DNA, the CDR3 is TGTGCCACCAGTGGTGTCCAGGGCCGTGGCTACACCTTC.

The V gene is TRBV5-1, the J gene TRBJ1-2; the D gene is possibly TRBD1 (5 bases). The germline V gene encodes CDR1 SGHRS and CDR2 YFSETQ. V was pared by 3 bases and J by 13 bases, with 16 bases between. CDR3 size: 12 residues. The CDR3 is CASSSAGTAGTF. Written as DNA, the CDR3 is TGCGCCAGCAGCTCGGCCGGGACGGCGGGCACCTTC.

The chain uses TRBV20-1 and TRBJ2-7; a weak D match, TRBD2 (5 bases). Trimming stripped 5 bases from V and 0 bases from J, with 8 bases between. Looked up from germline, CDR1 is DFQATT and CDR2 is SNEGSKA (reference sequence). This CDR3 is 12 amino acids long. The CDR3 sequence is CSACGFSYEQYF. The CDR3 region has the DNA TGCAGTGCTTGCGGGTTCTCCTACGAGCAGTACTTC.

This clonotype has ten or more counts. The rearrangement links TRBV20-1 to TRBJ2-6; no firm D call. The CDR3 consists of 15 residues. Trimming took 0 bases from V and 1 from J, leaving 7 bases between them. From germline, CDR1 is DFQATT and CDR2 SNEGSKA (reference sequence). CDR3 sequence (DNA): TGCAGTGCTAGAGATAGCAGATCTGGGGCCAACGTCCTGACTTTC. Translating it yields CSARDSRSGANVLTF.

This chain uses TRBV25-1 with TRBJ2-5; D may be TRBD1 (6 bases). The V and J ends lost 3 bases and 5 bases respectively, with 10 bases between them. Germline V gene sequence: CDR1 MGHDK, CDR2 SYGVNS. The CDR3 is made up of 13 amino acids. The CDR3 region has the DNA TGTGCCAGCAGTGATCAGGGGTCGGAGACCCAGTACTTC. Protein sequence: CASSDQGSETQYF.

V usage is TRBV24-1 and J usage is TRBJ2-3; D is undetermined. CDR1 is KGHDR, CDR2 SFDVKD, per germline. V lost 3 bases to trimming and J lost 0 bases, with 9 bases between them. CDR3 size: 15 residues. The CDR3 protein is CATSDPAGSTDTQYF. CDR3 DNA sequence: TGTGCCACCAGTGATCCAGCAGGCAGCACAGATACGCAGTATTTT.

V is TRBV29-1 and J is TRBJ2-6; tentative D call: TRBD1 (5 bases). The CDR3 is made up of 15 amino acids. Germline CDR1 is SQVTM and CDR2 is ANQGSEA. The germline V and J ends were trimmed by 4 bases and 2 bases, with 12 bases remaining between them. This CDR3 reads CSVVRDGTGANVLTF. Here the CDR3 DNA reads TGCAGCGTTGTCAGGGATGGCACTGGGGCCAACGTCCTGACTTTC.